A few counts support the clone carrying this T cell receptor (beta chain). Antigen unknown. This entry is derived from a study of read filtering for tumor transcriptome and immune sequencing. Study information: Revised staging placed eight or nine patients in R-ISS I, 15 to 20 in II, six or seven in III.

The CDR3 is 13 residues long. J lost 7 bases, V lost 3 bases, and 5 bases had no gene match. From around 440 ng of RNA, a library with molecular barcoded alpha/delta and beta/gamma adaptors was made. MiXCR, run by TCRdb on the reads, gives a single entry per CDR3 protein. The table includes 30,000 to 35,000 distinct CDR3 sequences, 18% detected once. General study findings and limits: IR-seq and RNA-seq agreed better without single-read clonotypes.

The TCR was taken from a donor at least 40 years old with multiple myeloma. The sequencing sample was made of a population of CD138-negative cells sorted from bone marrow. The V and J genes are TRBV12-3 or TRBV12-4 and TRBJ2-7, with 8 bases aligning to TRBD1. CDR3 DNA: TGTGCCAGCAGTTTCGGACAGGGATGGGAGCAGTACTTC. This encodes CASSFGQGWEQYF.